This T cell receptor beta chain stems from a study of shared clonotypes between healthy human individuals. Germline CDR1 reads MNHEY; CDR2 reads SMNVEV (reference sequence). The CDR3 length is 14 residues. Trimming stripped 2 bases from V and 2 bases from J, with 8 bases between. Produced via immunoSEQ multiplex PCR; TCRdb's table is partial and in-frame only. The sample contains roughly 1,500,000 clones, roughly 98.5% of which appear only once. Sequencing was performed on naive CD4+ T cells sorted from blood. Subset given: CD45RA+ positively selected. The TCR comes from a man younger than 45 in good health. This sequence joins TRBV27 and TRBJ2-3, with D maybe TRBD2 (6 bases). DNA of the CDR3: TGTGCCAGCAGTTTACGGGGGTACACAGATACGCAGTATTTT. The encoded protein is CASSLRGYTDTQYF.